The 17 T cell receptor beta chains presented below share a single source sample, sequenced in a study of post-analysis software for immune sequencing data. TCR beta cDNA libraries had unique molecular identifiers. TCRdb reanalysed the PCR reads using MiXCR and keeps one entry per CDR3 protein. This sample has roughly 160,000 distinct CDR3 sequences; roughly 34% occur once, and the top ten carry 25% to 30%. This sample comprised blood, obtained after autologous hematopoietic stem cell transplantation. Every receptor here comes from a girl under 18 with multiple sclerosis.

The V and J genes are TRBV29-1 and TRBJ1-1; D uncertain. Germline V gene sequence: CDR1 SQVTM, CDR2 ANQGSEA. The CDR3 runs to 15 residues. The CDR3 DNA reads as TGCGGAGTCCGCCTCCCCAGGTTAGGGAGCACTGAAGCTTTCTTT. Protein product: CGVRLPRLGSTEAFF. The full variable domain, with the rest looked up from reference TRBV29-1 and TRBJ1-1, is SAVISQKPSRDICQRGTSLTIQCQVDSQVTMMFWYRQQPGQSLTLIATANQGSEATYESGFVIDKFPISRPNLTFSTLTVSNMSPEDSSIYLCGVRLPRLGSTEAFFGQGTRLTVV.

The genes are TRBV9 and TRBJ1-4; no clear D. This CDR3 region has 14 residues. Germline V gene sequence: CDR1 SGDLS, CDR2 YYNGEE. Trimming left V 3 bases short and J 8 bases short, with 14 bases between. The CDR3 sequence is CASSGGPGQEKLFF. DNA of the CDR3: TGTGCCAGCAGCGGAGGTCCGGGTCAGGAAAAACTGTTTTTT.

The CDR3 is CASSSDRATEAFF. CDR3 nucleotide sequence: TGTGCCAGCAGTTCGGACAGGGCCACTGAAGCTTTCTTT. The J gene is TRBJ1-1, the V gene TRBV27, with 8 nucleotides matching TRBD1. V shed 4 bases and J 4 bases; nucleotides not matched to a gene: 2. Germline values: CDR1 MNHEY, CDR2 SMNVEV (reference sequence). This CDR3 contains 13 residues.

This clonotype was observed many times. This chain links TRBV6-5 with TRBJ1-2, with 7 positions matching TRBD1. The V and J ends lost 4 bases and 6 bases, in that order; junction bases with no gene match: 14. The CDR3 runs to 16 residues. CDR1 MNHEY and CDR2 SVGAGI come from the germline V gene. The CDR3 DNA is TGTGCCAGCAGTTCGATTCCGGGACAGAGCGGGGATGGCTACACCTTC. Its translation is CASSSIPGQSGDGYTF.

V is TRBV15 and J is TRBJ2-7; D remains ambiguous. The CDR3 loop spans 15 amino acids. Trimming took off 5 bases at V and 0 bases at J, with 14 bases between the two ends. Per the germline V gene, CDR1 is LNHNV and CDR2 is YYDKDF (reference sequence). The CDR3 DNA is TGTGCCACCAGCCCCGTGGGGATGAGCTCCTACGAGCAGTACTTC. Translating it yields CATSPVGMSSYEQYF.

The chain carries TRBV5-1 and TRBJ2-5; 9 bases align to TRBD2. The J call may be in error: the DNA end matches TRBJ2-7 better. This CDR3 region has 14 residues. The V gene's germline CDR1 is SGHRS and CDR2 YFSETQ. CDR3 protein: CASSWGGRANEQYF. As DNA, the CDR3 is TGCGCCAGCAGCTGGGGCGGGAGGGCTAACGAGCAGTACTTC.

Concerning this clonotype itself: It may be a read error: a sequence one base away is much more abundant. The V call is TRBV7-2, the J call TRBJ2-7; 7 nucleotides line up with TRBD1. In germline, CDR1 is SGHTA, CDR2 FQGNSA. This CDR3 contains 15 residues. The CDR3 DNA reads as TGTGCCAGCAGCTCGGACAGGACCCGCTCCTGCGAGCAGTACTTC. It is translated as CASSSDRTRSCEQYF.

J is TRBJ2-7 and V is TRBV29-1; TRBD2 agrees at 13 bases. The J segment lost 4 bases and the V segment lost 0 bases, leaving 6 bases of the junction unmatched. Germline V gene sequence: CDR1 SQVTM, CDR2 ANQGSEA. There are 16 residues in the CDR3. The CDR3 loop reads CSVEDPGLAGSYEQYF. CDR3 DNA sequence: TGCAGCGTTGAAGACCCGGGACTAGCGGGAAGTTACGAGCAGTACTTC.

V and J are TRBV28 and TRBJ2-3; no clear D gene. Trimming cost V 7 bases and J 7 bases, with 15 bases left between them. CDR1 is MDHEN and CDR2 is SYDVKM in the germline V gene. The CDR3 extends over 13 amino acids. In nucleotides, the CDR3 is TGTGCCAGCACCCCACTTCCAGTCCATACGCAGTATTTT. Translation: CASTPLPVHTQYF.

The chain is built from TRBV29-1 and TRBJ2-7, with TRBD1 matching 9 bases. This CDR3 is 13 amino acids long. Per germline, CDR1 SQVTM and CDR2 ANQGSEA. With 6 bases clipped from V and 5 bases from J, the junction kept 8 bases outside the gene matches. Written as DNA, the CDR3 is TGCAGCGTCGCACGGGACAGGGTGAACGAGCAGTACTTC. Amino acids: CSVARDRVNEQYF.

The CDR3 is CASSLAQGWYEQYF. In DNA form, the CDR3 reads TGCGCCAGCAGCTTGGCCCAGGGGTGGTACGAGCAGTACTTC. The rearrangement uses TRBV5-1 and TRBJ2-7; weak D call: TRBD1 (6 bases). V shed 0 bases and J shed 4 bases, with 11 bases lying between them. CDR1 and CDR2 from the germline V gene are SGHRS and YFSETQ. The CDR3 totals 14 residues.

The count of this clonotype is one. The V gene is TRBV12-3 or TRBV12-4, the J gene TRBJ2-5, with TRBD1 matching 7 bases. V lost 6 bases to trimming and J lost 1 base; unmatched junction nucleotides: 5. The CDR3 extends over 14 amino acids. The CDR3 sequence is CASRPRGSQETQYF. Here the CDR3 DNA reads TGTGCCAGCAGGCCCAGGGGGAGCCAAGAGACCCAGTACTTC.

The table lists this clonotype with many counts. This chain connects TRBV10-3 to TRBJ2-3; TRBD1 agrees at 10 bases. Trimming took 4 bases from V and 0 from J; bases not matched to a gene: 1. This CDR3 region has 15 residues. CDR1 and CDR2 (germline): ENHRY, SYGVKD. CDR3 sequence (DNA): TGTGCCATCAGTGCGGGACAGGGGAGCACAGATACGCAGTATTTT. It yields the protein CAISAGQGSTDTQYF.

This chain connects TRBV9 to TRBJ2-1; 12 bases are a match to TRBD2. This CDR3 contains 15 residues. Germline V CDR1 and CDR2: SGDLS, YYNGEE. V lost 0 bases to trimming and J lost 8 bases; unmatched junction nucleotides: 3. The CDR3 spells CASSVAASGRDEQFF. CDR3 DNA sequence: TGTGCCAGCAGCGTAGCGGCTAGCGGGAGGGATGAGCAGTTCTTC.

As concerns this clonotype: A single base separates this from a much larger clone, so it may be a read error. The chain uses TRBV28 and TRBJ2-4; TRBD2 agrees at 7 bases. Gene TRBJ2-5 matches the end of the DNA better, so the J call may be wrong. CDR1 is MDHEN and CDR2 is SYDVKM in the germline V gene. The CDR3 contains 16 residues. CDR3 residues: CASSLELAPYQKTQYF. CDR3 bases: TGTGCCAGCAGTTTGGAACTAGCGCCGTACCAAAAGACCCAGTACTTC.

This clonotype showed up just a few times. This rearrangement joins TRBV7-2 to TRBJ2-7; D is tentatively TRBD1 or TRBD2 (5 bases each). V shed 1 base and J shed 7 bases, with 11 bases lying between them. From germline, CDR1 is SGHTA and CDR2 FQGNSA. This CDR3 has 13 residues. The CDR3 sequence is CASSLVGRKEQYF. The DNA of the CDR3 is TGTGCCAGCAGCTTAGTGGGACGGAAGGAGCAGTACTTC.

The chain links TRBV7-8 to TRBJ2-1, with 8 bases identical to TRBD1. The CDR3 is made up of 15 amino acids. The germline V gene has CDR1 SGHVS and CDR2 FQNEAQ. The trim removed 3 bases at V and 6 bases at J, leaving 7 bases unmatched. The CDR3 DNA follows: TGTGCCAGCAGCTTCTCAGGGGGCGCGGTCAATGAGCAGTTCTTC. Residues: CASSFSGGAVNEQFF.